The present entry profiles one T cell receptor (beta chain) with its context. The sample is drawn from a study of blood T cell repertoires in COVID-19. Study details: Samples came from the United States, Italy and Spain, spanning acute and convalescent COVID-19. T cells, B-cell-depleted T cells, or PBMCs supplied cDNA or gDNA.

All recovered Cohort 3 donors got two negative PCRs, got clearance, or saw symptom resolution. The germline V and J ends were trimmed by 6 bases and 3 bases, with 12 bases remaining between them. This CDR3 spans 13 amino acids. Germline V gene sequence: CDR1 WSHSY, CDR2 SAAADI. Original processing methods: It was from reference gene primer amplification that nucleated cell counts were estimated. The protocol was immunoSEQ multiplex PCR, while the TCRdb copy is restricted to in-frame clones and leaves out a portion. D and trimming were read from the DNA, whereas the V and J calls and clone size are those reported in that table. The sample yields approximately 200,000 clones, more than 65% seen once.

Sequencing was carried out using PBMCs or T cells enriched from blood (not recorded which). The chain links TRBV10-2 to TRBJ2-7; TRBD2 might be the D (5 bases). This TCR derives from a middle-aged man who had recovered from COVID-19. CDR3 region: CASRDTGIYEQYF. Written as DNA, the CDR3 is TGCGCCAGCAGAGATACGGGGATCTACGAGCAGTACTTC.